The rows below give T cell receptor beta chains drawn from one sample of a study of CD8 T cells in Susac syndrome. One entry per CDR3 protein results from TCRdb running MiXCR on the immunoSEQ multiplex PCR reads. The table records 170,000 or so distinct CDR3 sequences, about 94% of them present only once. Sample: CD4+ T cells from PBMCs. The receptors were sampled from a human donor with multiple sclerosis. The CDR3 runs from the conserved cysteine through the conserved F or W. D genes are given only for firm matches. Clone size, where shown, is once, few, many, or a class for clones that have expanded.

v_gene,abundance,j_gene,len,d_gene,CDR3nt,CDR3aa
TRBV5-1,.,TRBJ1-1,14,.,TGCGCCAGCAGCTCGACCATCAAGAACACTGAAGCTTTCTTT,CASSSTIKNTEAFF
TRBV2,.,TRBJ1-4,12,.,TGTGCCAGCAGTGAAAGGGTTGAAAAACTGTTTTTT,CASSERVEKLFF
TRBV3-1,once,TRBJ1-1,15,.,TGTGCCAGCAGCCCCCAATGGGCGGTGAACACTGAAGCTTTCTTT,CASSPQWAVNTEAFF
TRBV7-9,once,TRBJ1-3,15,TRBD1,TGTGCCAGCAGCCCGAGGGGGCTCCCTGGAAACACCATATATTTT,CASSPRGLPGNTIYF
TRBV18,.,TRBJ1-5,15,TRBD1,TGTGCCAGCTCACCAGAAGGGACAGGGTATCAGCCCCAGCATTTT,CASSPEGTGYQPQHF
TRBV5-1,.,TRBJ2-5,13,.,TGCGCCAGCAGCATAGGACAGCCCCAGGCCCAGTACTTC,CASSIGQPQAQYF
TRBV6-1,.,TRBJ2-5,15,TRBD2,TGTGCCAGCAGATACACTAGCGGGGTTGGGGAGACCCAGTACTTC,CASRYTSGVGETQYF
TRBV5-1,.,TRBJ2-3,15,.,TGCGCCAGCAGCCCCGTTAGCATCAGCACAGATACGCAGTATTTT,CASSPVSISTDTQYF
TRBV13,.,TRBJ2-1,13,.,TGTGCCAGCAGCTTAGAACCGGGAAATGAGCAGTTCTTC,CASSLEPGNEQFF
TRBV20-1,.,TRBJ1-4,14,.,TGCAGTGCTAGAGATCATGGTACTAATGAAAAACTGTTTTTT,CSARDHGTNEKLFF
TRBV7-2,.,TRBJ1-2,12,.,TGTGCCAGCAGCTTAAAGACTCATGGCTACACCTTC,CASSLKTHGYTF
TRBV24-1,.,TRBJ1-1,13,.,TGTGCCACCAGTGAATCACCCCTCACTGAAGCTTTCTTT,CATSESPLTEAFF
TRBV28,.,TRBJ1-2,14,TRBD1,TGTGCCAGCAGTGGGGGACAGGGCGGGAATGGCTACACCTTC,CASSGGQGGNGYTF
TRBV30,.,TRBJ1-5,13,.,TGTGCCTGGAGTGTAGCGGGAAATCAGCCCCAGCATTTT,CAWSVAGNQPQHF
TRBV9,few,TRBJ1-2,11,.,TGTGCCAGCAGCGCGGACTATGGCTACACCTTC,CASSADYGYTF
TRBV2,.,TRBJ1-4,12,.,TGTGCCAGCACCCAAGCTGGGGGAAAACTGTTTTTT,CASTQAGGKLFF
TRBV20-1,.,TRBJ2-7,14,.,TGCAGTGCTAGATACCCCCGGGGACCCTACGAGCAGTACTTC,CSARYPRGPYEQYF
TRBV15,.,TRBJ2-2,13,.,TGTGCCACCAGCCGACAGAAGAGCGGGGAGCTGTTTTTT,CATSRQKSGELFF
TRBV5-1,.,TRBJ2-6,16,.,TGCGCCAGCAGTTCCGGACGGAGCTCTGGGGCCAACGTCCTGACTTTC,CASSSGRSSGANVLTF
TRBV5-1,.,TRBJ2-5,15,.,TGCGCCAGCAGCTTGTATGGGACAAAGCAAGAGACCCAGTACTTC,CASSLYGTKQETQYF
TRBV20-1,.,TRBJ2-5,14,.,TGCAGTGCTAGAGCGGGGGCCGGCCAAGAGACCCAGTACTTC,CSARAGAGQETQYF
TRBV6-1,few,TRBJ1-1,14,.,TGTGCCATCAGTGAGGGCAGGGGGAACACTGAAGCTTTCTTT,CAISEGRGNTEAFF
TRBV21-1,.,TRBJ1-1,14,.,TGTGCCAGCAGTCCGACAGGCATGAACACTGAAGCTTTCTTT,CASSPTGMNTEAFF
TRBV6-5,.,TRBJ2-3,13,TRBD2,TGTGCCAGCAGACCCGGGAGGCGGGATACGCAGTATTTT,CASRPGRRDTQYF
TRBV20-1,once,TRBJ2-2,14,TRBD1,TGCAGTGCCCCCGGGACAGGGAACACCGGGGAGCTGTTTTTT,CSAPGTGNTGELFF
TRBV3-1,.,TRBJ2-6,17,.,TGTGCCAGCAGCCTCTTATATAGGGGATCTGGGGCCAACGTCCTGACTTTC,CASSLLYRGSGANVLTF
TRBV7-9,.,TRBJ2-6,15,.,TGTGCCAGCAGCTTAGAGGGTACAGGGGCCAACGTCCTGACTTTC,CASSLEGTGANVLTF
TRBV9,.,TRBJ1-4,14,.,TGTGCCAGCAGCCCCCGGGGAAGGGCCGAAAAACTGTTTTTT,CASSPRGRAEKLFF
TRBV28,.,TRBJ2-6,15,.,TGTGCCAGCAGTTCCCCCTCTTCTGGGGCCAACGTCCTGACTTTC,CASSSPSSGANVLTF
TRBV7-8,.,TRBJ2-7,16,.,TGTGCCAGCAGCCCATCATTGAGAACTAGCTCCTACGAGCAGTACTTC,CASSPSLRTSSYEQYF
TRBV24-1,.,TRBJ2-1,17,TRBD2,TGTGCCACCAGTGACCGTGGGACTAGCGGGGTTTACAATGAGCAGTTCTTC,CATSDRGTSGVYNEQFF
TRBV7-2,.,TRBJ1-4,13,.,TGTGCCAGCCGAGGACGGTTAAATGAAAAACTGTTTTTT,CASRGRLNEKLFF
TRBV20-1,.,TRBJ2-7,13,.,TGCAGTGCTAGAACTCCTAGCTCCTACGAGCAGTACTTC,CSARTPSSYEQYF
TRBV4-2,.,TRBJ1-6,16,.,TGTGCCAGCAGCCAAGGGACCACGTTACATAATTCACCCCTCCACTTT,CASSQGTTLHNSPLHF
TRBV27,once,TRBJ2-3,13,TRBD2,TGTGCCAGCAGTGCACGGGAGGGAGATACGCAGTATTTT,CASSAREGDTQYF
TRBV5-6,.,TRBJ1-1,14,.,TGTGCCAGCAGCTTGGTGGAGGGATCCACTGAAGCTTTCTTT,CASSLVEGSTEAFF
TRBV2,.,TRBJ1-6,13,.,TGTGCCAGCAGTGAAACGGTTAATTCACCCCTCCACTTT,CASSETVNSPLHF
TRBV27,.,TRBJ1-4,16,.,TGTGCCAGCAGTCCCGAAGGCACCTGGGGTAATGAAAAACTGTTTTTT,CASSPEGTWGNEKLFF
TRBV24-1,.,TRBJ2-1,18,.,TGTGCCACCAGTGACCCTGAAGGAAGGCCTGAAGGATCCAATGAGCAGTTCTTC,CATSDPEGRPEGSNEQFF
TRBV7-2,.,TRBJ2-1,18,TRBD2,TGTGCCAGCAGTCACGGGAGCGGGGGGGTAAGCTCCTACAATGAGCAGTTCTTC,CASSHGSGGVSSYNEQFF
TRBV20-1,.,TRBJ2-7,13,TRBD1,TGCAGTGCTAGGGGACAGGGGATCTACGAGCAGTACTTC,CSARGQGIYEQYF
TRBV10-3,few,TRBJ2-7,13,.,TGTGCCATTAGTGAGTCGTGGGGATCTGAGCAGTACTTC,CAISESWGSEQYF
TRBV15,.,TRBJ2-7,16,.,TGTGCCACCAGCAGAGAAGCGGCGGGACTTTCGTACGAGCAGTACTTC,CATSREAAGLSYEQYF
TRBV7-2,.,TRBJ2-7,17,TRBD2,TGTGCCAGCAGCTTAGTTTCCGGACTAGCGGACCCCTACGAGCAGTACTTC,CASSLVSGLADPYEQYF
TRBV10-3,.,TRBJ2-6,16,.,TGTGCCATCACCGCAGGCACAAACTCTGGGGCCAACGTCCTGACTTTC,CAITAGTNSGANVLTF
TRBV5-4,once,TRBJ2-1,13,.,TGTGCCAGCAGTAGCACCGGACAGGAGGGGCAGTTCTTC,CASSSTGQEGQFF
TRBV4-3,.,TRBJ2-7,15,TRBD2,TGCGCCAGCAGCCAAGCGCTAGCGGGAGCATACGAGCAGTACTTC,CASSQALAGAYEQYF
TRBV12-3/TRBV12-4,once,TRBJ2-6,15,.,TGTGCCAGCAGTTTAAGTCTCTCTGGGGCCAACGTCCTGACTTTC,CASSLSLSGANVLTF
TRBV12-3/TRBV12-4,few,TRBJ2-3,12,.,TGTGCCAGCAGTTTGGCGGGAGATACGCAGTATTTT,CASSLAGDTQYF
TRBV12-3/TRBV12-4,.,TRBJ1-4,13,.,TGTGCCAGCAGTTTAGGGTTGGAAGGAAAACTGTTTTTT,CASSLGLEGKLFF
TRBV20-1,.,TRBJ2-7,11,.,TGCAGTGCTAGATGGGGGGACGAGCAGTACTTC,CSARWGDEQYF
TRBV3-1,.,TRBJ1-2,13,.,TGTGCCAGCAGCCAAGAAGATCCAGCTGGCTACACCTTC,CASSQEDPAGYTF
TRBV5-1,.,TRBJ2-6,16,TRBD1,TGCGCCAGCAGCCCCCGGACAGGGTCTGGGGCCAACGTCCTGACTTTC,CASSPRTGSGANVLTF
TRBV7-9,.,TRBJ1-6,15,.,TGTGCCAGCAGCCCATCCGGGGGTTCTAATTCACCCCTCCACTTT,CASSPSGGSNSPLHF
TRBV12-3/TRBV12-4,.,TRBJ1-1,13,.,TGTGCCAGCAGTTTGATGGTGGCCCTAGAAGCTTTCTTT,CASSLMVALEAFF
TRBV28,.,TRBJ1-5,13,.,TGTGCCAGCAGTTTATGGGGGGGTCAGCCCCAGCATTTT,CASSLWGGQPQHF
TRBV6-2/TRBV6-3,.,TRBJ1-1,15,.,TGTGCCAGCATAACCGCGGGACGCAGAAACACTGAAGCTTTCTTT,CASITAGRRNTEAFF
TRBV24-1,.,TRBJ1-2,13,.,TGTGCCACCAGTGTTTTGGCGAACTATGGCTACACCTTC,CATSVLANYGYTF
TRBV18,.,TRBJ2-7,13,.,TGTGCCAGCTCACCACCCGGGAGTTACGAGCAGTACTTC,CASSPPGSYEQYF
TRBV2,.,TRBJ2-7,14,.,TGTGCCAGCAGAGGCCGGGACGCCGCCTACGAGCAGTACTTC,CASRGRDAAYEQYF